The 5 T cell receptor beta chains reported below all come from one sample, sequenced in a study of early stage breast cancer tumors. Using immunoSEQ multiplex PCR, the repertoire was profiled, and TCRdb retains in-frame clones only, with some absent. The sample yields about 31,000 clones, roughly four fifths seen once. The sequencing input was blood. The origin of the receptors is a person aged 35-49 years with breast cancer.

The rearrangement joins TRBV7-2 to TRBJ2-3; D call uncertain. Trimming took off 0 bases at V and 6 bases at J, with 16 bases between the two ends. Per germline, CDR1 SGHTA and CDR2 FQGNSA. The CDR3 is 16 amino acids. CDR3 coding DNA: TGTGCCAGCAGCTTAGCGCCGGGTACAGCCTGGGATACGCAGTATTTT. It codes for CASSLAPGTAWDTQYF.

This clone is a singleton in its sample. The rearrangement uses TRBV19 and TRBJ2-2, with 8 bases fitting TRBD1. Per germline, CDR1 LNHDA and CDR2 SQIVND (reference sequence). J gave up 1 base and V 5 bases, and 6 bases lay outside the gene matches. The CDR3 spans 16 residues. The CDR3, as DNA: TGTGCCAGTAGTCCAGAGGGACAGGTGAACACCGGGGAGCTGTTTTTT. It codes for CASSPEGQVNTGELFF.

This clone appeared a few times. The chain uses TRBV5-1 and TRBJ1-2; D remains unclear. Trimming left V 4 bases short and J 2 bases short, with 9 bases between. The CDR3 length is 13 residues. Germline V gene sequence: CDR1 SGHRS, CDR2 YFSETQ. The CDR3 sequence: CASSLDGNYGYTF. CDR3 sequence (DNA): TGCGCCAGCAGCCTCGACGGGAACTATGGCTACACCTTC.

The chain has TRBV27 and TRBJ2-1, with 7 bases fitting TRBD2. Trimming took 6 bases from V and 1 from J; bases not matched to a gene: 3. This CDR3 spans 14 amino acids. Germline CDR1 MNHEY, CDR2 SMNVEV (reference sequence). CDR3 region: CASSRTSSYNEQFF. The CDR3 DNA reads as TGTGCCAGCAGCCGGACTAGTTCCTACAATGAGCAGTTCTTC.

The rearrangement links TRBV6-5 to TRBJ2-3, with D hard to call. The V gene's germline CDR1 is MNHEY and CDR2 SVGAGI. The V and J ends lost 4 bases and 4 bases respectively, with 15 bases between them. The CDR3 contains 15 residues. The CDR3 sequence is CASSSTITPSDTQYF. CDR3 in DNA: TGTGCCAGCAGTTCCACTATTACCCCCTCAGATACGCAGTATTTT.